This TCR beta chain was sequenced for a study of low-dose radiotherapy and immunotherapy resistance in tumors. For the study at large: Treatment of Cohort 1 consisted of 0.5 Gy per fraction every 2 weeks, adding up to 6.5 Gy. Intravenous ipilimumab 1 mg/kg every six weeks was given with nivolumab 240 mg every two weeks.

J was trimmed by 0 bases and V by 0 bases; bases with no gene match: 7. This CDR3 is 16 amino acids long. Germline lookup yields CDR1 SQVTM and CDR2 ANQGSEA. cDNA synthesis used a TRAV/TRBV-specific primer set for both chains. Over about 19 PCR cycles, TCRs were amplified from a constant-region primer and V-primer adapter. mRNA isolates were amplified via in vitro transcription. TCRdb reprocessed the reads via MiXCR and lists one record per CDR3 protein. Of roughly 100,000 distinct CDR3 sequences listed, 20% to 25% are singletons. The time point was: after trial treatment. Treatment defined: LDRT plus nivolumab, ipilimumab, low-dose cyclophosphamide and aspirin (RACIN trial). Donors received nivolumab, ipilimumab, aspirin, low-dose cyclophosphamide and low-dose radiotherapy. This clonotype has a count of ten or more.

The genes are TRBV29-1 and TRBJ2-7; 8 bases line up with TRBD2. This clonotype originated in a female donor with ovarian cancer. This specimen consisted of PBMCs, obtained after low-dose radiotherapy plus immunotherapy. CDR3 DNA sequence: TGCAGCGTTGAAGAGAGCGGGAGATCCCGCTCCTACGAGCAGTACTTC. It encodes CSVEESGRSRSYEQYF.